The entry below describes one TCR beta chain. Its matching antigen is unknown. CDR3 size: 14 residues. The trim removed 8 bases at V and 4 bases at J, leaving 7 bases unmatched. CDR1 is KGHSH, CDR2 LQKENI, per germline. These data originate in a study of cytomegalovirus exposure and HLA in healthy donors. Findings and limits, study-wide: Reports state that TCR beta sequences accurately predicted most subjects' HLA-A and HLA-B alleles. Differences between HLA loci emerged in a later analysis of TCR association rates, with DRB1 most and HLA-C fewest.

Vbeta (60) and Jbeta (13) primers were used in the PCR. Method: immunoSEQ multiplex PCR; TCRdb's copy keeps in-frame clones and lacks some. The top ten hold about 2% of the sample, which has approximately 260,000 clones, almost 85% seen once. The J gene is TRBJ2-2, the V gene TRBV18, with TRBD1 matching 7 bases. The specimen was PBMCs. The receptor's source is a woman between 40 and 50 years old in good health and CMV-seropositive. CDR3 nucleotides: TGTGCCAGCAGACGGGACAGATCCACCGGGGAGCTGTTTTTT. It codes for CASRRDRSTGELFF.